The T cell receptor beta chain described here comes from a study of molecular identifiers for immune sequencing clone quantification. This clonotype appeared a few times. Its antigen is not identified. Study results and caveats: Single-cell amounts of spiked Jurkat TCR RNA were reportedly detectable among about 960,000 naive cells.

The use of previously described methods and listed TCR primers produced the bulk TCR libraries. TCRdb itself ran the PCR reads through MiXCR, one entry per CDR3 protein. The table has hundreds of thousands of distinct CDR3 sequences, approximately 24% seen once. Using a CD8+CD4-CCR7+CD45RA+ phenotype, naive CD8 T cells were sorted. The length of the CDR3 is 15 residues. Trimming removed 4 bases from V and 5 bases from J; junction bases left unmatched: 7. Germline V gives CDR1 SGHTS, CDR2 YDEGEE. This sequence was found in a human donor in good health. Some libraries in this study had Jurkat cell RNA spiked in. Source material: naive CD8+ T cells from blood, with Jurkat cell RNA spiked in. Described subset: FACS-sorted CD8+CD4-CCR7+CD45RA+ naive T cells. J is TRBJ2-5 and V is TRBV5-8, with TRBD1 matching over 11 bases. The CDR3 DNA sequence: TGTGCCAGCAGCCCGGGACAGGGGGTTGGGGAGACCCAGTACTTC. Protein: CASSPGQGVGETQYF.